The sequence of this T cell receptor beta chain was determined in a study of control samples from healthy donors and cancer patients. This clone was seen just once. The method was immunoSEQ multiplex PCR; TCRdb's version includes in-frame clones alone and lacks a portion of them. The table lists over 150,000 clones, almost 90% of them singletons, with 1.3% to 1.5% in the top ten. Per the germline V gene, CDR1 is SGDLS and CDR2 is YYNGEE. Between the trimmed V and J ends, which lost 3 bases and 2 bases, there was a span of 8 bases. The CDR3 is 13 amino acids. The clonotype comes from a woman aged 45-59 years in good health. Sequenced material: blood. The V and J genes are TRBV9 and TRBJ2-5; the D is unclear. The CDR3 coding sequence is TGTGCCAGCAGCGCAGGTGGTCAAGAGACCCAGTACTTC. Amino acids: CASSAGGQETQYF.